This TCR beta chain was identified in a study of OX40 agonist ivuxolimab in advanced cancers. Clones were read by immunoSEQ multiplex PCR, and TCRdb kept only the in-frame ones, dropping some. The data hold about 21,000 clones, with 70% to 85% observed a single time. This CDR3 comprises 13 residues. Deletions cut 4 bases from V and 3 bases from J, with 11 bases between. The germline V gene has CDR1 SGDLS and CDR2 YYNGEE. This chain connects TRBV9 to TRBJ2-7, with a tentative D call TRBD2 (6 bases). The source of this sequence is an adult with an advanced solid tumor such as melanoma, head and neck, liver or kidney cancer. The sequencing here drew on CD4+ or CD8+ T cells sorted from blood, taken in a trial of the OX40 agonist ivuxolimab. CDR3 amino acids: CASSQREFYEQYF. The CDR3, as DNA: TGTGCCAGCAGCCAACGGGAGTTCTACGAGCAGTACTTC.